The entry below describes one T cell receptor (beta chain). The data originate from a study of blood T cell repertoires in COVID-19. About the study: COVID-19 samples, acute and convalescent, were from the United States, Italy and Spain. T cells, B-cell-depleted T cells, or PBMCs supplied cDNA or gDNA.

The CDR3 is made up of 14 amino acids. The germline CDR1 and CDR2 sequences are LNHDA and SQIVND (reference sequence). V lost 7 bases to trimming and J lost 3 bases; unmatched junction nucleotides: 4. Clones were sequenced by immunoSEQ multiplex PCR, and TCRdb holds only the in-frame ones, with some missing. The sample lists under 30,000 clones; about 90% were seen once. The chain is built from TRBV19 and TRBJ2-5, with 11 nucleotides matching TRBD1. This TCR was sampled from a man over 45 with active COVID-19. Sequencing was done on a sample of peripheral blood. CDR3 region: CASTDRGREETQYF. In DNA form, the CDR3 reads TGTGCCAGTACGGACAGGGGGCGGGAAGAGACCCAGTACTTC.